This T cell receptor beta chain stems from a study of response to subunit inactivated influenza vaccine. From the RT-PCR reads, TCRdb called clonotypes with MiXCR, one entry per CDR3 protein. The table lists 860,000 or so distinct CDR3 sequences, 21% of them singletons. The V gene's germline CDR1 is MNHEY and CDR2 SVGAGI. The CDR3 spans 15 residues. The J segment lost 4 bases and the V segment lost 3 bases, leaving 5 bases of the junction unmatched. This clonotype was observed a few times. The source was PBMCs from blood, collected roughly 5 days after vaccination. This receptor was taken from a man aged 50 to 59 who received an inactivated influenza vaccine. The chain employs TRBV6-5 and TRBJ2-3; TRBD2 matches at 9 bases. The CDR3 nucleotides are TGTGCCAGCAGTTATGGACTAGCGCGAGCAGATACGCAGTATTTT. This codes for CASSYGLARADTQYF.